The 18 T cell receptor beta chains below were found in one sample sequenced in a study of PD-1 blockade in classical Hodgkin lymphoma. TCRdb's copy holds only in-frame clones and misses some; the assay was immunoSEQ multiplex PCR. The top ten clones hold 10% of a sample with 55,000 to 60,000 clones, approximately 90% of them seen once. Each patient relapsed following autologous stem cell transplantation, and prior brentuximab vedotin exposure differed. The sequencing used peripheral blood mononuclear cells (PBMCs), collected before the second cycle of nivolumab. All receptors come from a human donor with classical Hodgkin lymphoma.

The chain is built from TRBV2 and TRBJ1-6; D is unresolved. The V end lost 3 bases, the J end lost 0 bases, and 6 bases lay between the germline ends. CDR3 size: 15 residues. In germline, CDR1 is SNHLY, CDR2 FYNNEI. CDR3 loop: CASSDASSYNSPLHF. The CDR3 DNA follows: TGTGCCAGCAGTGACGCGAGCTCCTATAATTCACCCCTCCACTTT. Full variable domain (outside the CDR3, taken from reference TRBV2 and TRBJ1-6): EPEVTQTPSHQVTQMGQEVILRCVPISNHLYFYWYRQILGQKVEFLVSFYNNEISEKSEIFDDQFSVERPDGSNFTLKIRSTKLEDSAMYFCASSDASSYNSPLHFGNGTRLTVT.

The CDR3 here is CASSGILYNEQFF. The DNA of the CDR3 is TGTGCCAGCAGCGGGATACTCTACAATGAGCAGTTCTTC. J is TRBJ2-1 and V is TRBV13; D not certain. There are 13 residues in the CDR3. V lost 5 bases to trimming and J lost 3 bases, with 8 bases between them. The V gene's germline CDR1 is PRHDT and CDR2 FYEKMQ (reference sequence).

The V call is TRBV11-3, the J call TRBJ1-5; tentative D call: TRBD1 (6 bases). This CDR3 contains 17 residues. V shed 5 bases and J shed 2 bases, with 19 bases lying between them. Germline CDR1 reads SGHNT; CDR2 reads YENEEA. CDR3 residues: CASSLRREGEGNQPQHF. The CDR3 DNA is TGTGCCAGCAGCCTAAGACGGGAGGGGGAGGGCAATCAGCCCCAGCATTTT.

This chain connects TRBV9 to TRBJ2-5, with D possibly being TRBD1 (5 bases). Germline assignment: CDR1 SGDLS and CDR2 YYNGEE. The CDR3 extends over 12 amino acids. Trimming removed 6 bases from V and 6 bases from J, with 12 bases in between. For the CDR3, the DNA is TGTGCCAGCAACAGTCTGGGGCAGACCCAGTACTTC. Its translation is CASNSLGQTQYF.

This clone was picked up one time. The gene calls are TRBV4-1 and TRBJ2-1; 14 nucleotides align to TRBD2. Looked up from germline, CDR1 is MGHRA and CDR2 is YSYEKL. The V and J ends lost 7 bases and 0 bases, in that order; junction bases with no gene match: 8. The CDR3 is made up of 18 amino acids. In DNA form, the CDR3 reads TGCGCCAGCACAGGGACTAGCGGGGGTCCTAGCTCCTACAATGAGCAGTTCTTC. Amino acids: CASTGTSGGPSSYNEQFF.

The V call is TRBV27, the J call TRBJ1-2; TRBD1 aligns across 9 bases. CDR1 and CDR2 (germline): MNHEY, SMNVEV (reference sequence). This CDR3 is built from 15 residues. Trimming took 1 base from V and 7 from J; bases not matched to a gene: 7. The CDR3 loop reads CASSLYWDRAGGYTF. The CDR3 DNA reads as TGTGCCAGCAGTTTATATTGGGACAGGGCTGGTGGCTACACCTTC.

The CDR3 region has the DNA TGCGCCAGCAGCCACCCCGACAGATACAATGAGCAGTTCTTC. This translates into CASSHPDRYNEQFF. The chain combines TRBV4-1 with TRBJ2-1; tentatively, D is TRBD1 (5 bases). The length of the CDR3 is 14 residues. Germline CDR1 is MGHRA and CDR2 is YSYEKL. The V and J ends lost 3 bases and 4 bases respectively, with 10 bases between them.

The chain combines TRBV5-6 with TRBJ2-5, with D uncertain. Germline V gene lookup returns CDR1 SGHDT and CDR2 YYEEEE. Trimming took off 4 bases at V and 0 bases at J, with 7 bases between the two ends. This CDR3 has 13 residues. As DNA, the CDR3 is TGTGCCAGCAGCCTTTGGTACCAAGAGACCCAGTACTTC. Translated: CASSLWYQETQYF.

The genes are TRBV6-5 and TRBJ2-5; TRBD1 or TRBD2 may be the D gene (5 bases each). This CDR3 contains 14 residues. Looked up from germline, CDR1 is MNHEY and CDR2 is SVGAGI. V shed 2 bases and J shed 5 bases, with 12 bases lying between them. CDR3 coding DNA: TGTGCCAGCAGTTACGGTCGGGGCATGGAGACCCAGTACTTC. It encodes CASSYGRGMETQYF.

The genes are TRBV6-5 and TRBJ2-7; D remains unclear. Germline V lookup: CDR1 MNHEY, CDR2 SVGAGI. Trimming removed 4 bases from V and 3 bases from J, with 7 bases in between. This CDR3 comprises 12 residues. CDR3 in amino acids: CASSLDRYEQYF. In DNA, the CDR3 is TGTGCCAGCAGTTTGGATCGCTACGAGCAGTACTTC.

The V and J genes are TRBV27 and TRBJ1-2, with a possible D match to TRBD1 (5 bases). Germline-derived CDR1 and CDR2 are MNHEY and SMNVEV (reference sequence). The CDR3 is 15 residues long. The V end lost 5 bases, the J end lost 2 bases, and 15 bases lay between the germline ends. The CDR3 coding sequence is TGTGCCAGCAGTCTCCGACCCCGGGACAACTATGGCTACACCTTC. It encodes CASSLRPRDNYGYTF.

The chain recombines TRBV30 with TRBJ1-4, with D uncertain. This CDR3 contains 13 residues. V was shortened by 7 bases and J by 4 bases, with 13 bases between the two germline ends. Germline values: CDR1 GTSNPN, CDR2 SVGIG (reference sequence). CDR3 sequence: CAFRWRINEKLFF. CDR3 in DNA: TGTGCCTTTAGGTGGCGGATTAATGAAAAACTGTTTTTT.

This clone appeared a single time. The rearrangement joins TRBV19 to TRBJ1-2; 8 nucleotides line up with TRBD1. The V gene's germline CDR1 is LNHDA and CDR2 SQIVND (reference sequence). V lost 10 bases, J lost 4 bases, and 8 bases stayed unmatched. The CDR3 has 13 residues. CDR3 amino acids: CATKRTGTYGYTF. The CDR3 bases are TGTGCCACCAAAAGGACAGGGACCTATGGCTACACCTTC.

This chain uses TRBV5-3 with TRBJ2-2, with 9 bases identical to TRBD2. TRBV5-3 is placed among ORFs of uncertain function. This CDR3 spans 17 amino acids. J lost 6 bases, V lost 4 bases, and 13 bases had no gene match. The CDR3 coding sequence is TGTGCCAGAAGCGCTGTTTCTAGCGGGGCAAGGGCCGGGGAGCTGTTTTTT. Its translation is CARSAVSSGARAGELFF.

The chain couples TRBV6-5 to TRBJ1-2; D unresolved. The CDR3 sequence is 14 residues long. Germline CDR1 MNHEY, CDR2 SVGAGI. V lost 2 bases, J lost 2 bases, and 9 bases lay in between. CDR3 DNA: TGTGCCAGCAGTTACGAGGGTGAGAACTATGGCTACACCTTC. It is translated as CASSYEGENYGYTF.

The chain recombines TRBV23-1 with TRBJ2-7; 7 bases map to TRBD1. TRBV23-1 is marked as an open reading frame, function uncertain. V lost 4 bases, J lost 5 bases, and 11 bases stayed unmatched. The CDR3 runs to 15 residues. CDR3 DNA: TGCGCCAGCAGTCCGAAGGCAGGGGGTACCGACGAGCAGTACTTC. Protein product: CASSPKAGGTDEQYF.

In regard to this clone: Other nucleotide sequences from this sample produce the same CDR3. This chain connects TRBV5-4 to TRBJ2-7, with D possibly being TRBD2 (5 bases). The CDR3 sequence is 13 residues long. The V end was cut by 4 bases, the J end by 5 bases, with 13 bases between. The germline gives CDR1 SGHNT, CDR2 YYREEE (reference sequence). CDR3 protein: CASSLASFDEQYF. The CDR3 coding sequence is TGTGCCAGCAGCCTAGCTAGCTTCGACGAGCAGTACTTC.

This clone was seen only a few times. This CDR3 reads CASSLRATGYTF. CDR3 in DNA: TGTGCCAGCAGCCTCCGCGCGACCGGCTACACCTTC. The chain employs TRBV7-9 and TRBJ1-2; D gene unclear. The V end was cut by 5 bases, the J end by 8 bases, with 12 bases between. This CDR3 is built from 12 residues. Per germline, CDR1 SEHNR and CDR2 FQNEAQ (reference sequence).